The clone carrying this T cell receptor beta chain came up many times. The data were taken from a study of T-cell reconstitution after alpha-beta-depleted transplantation in children. The CDR3 spans 14 residues. Germline trimming cut 7 bases from V and 5 bases from J; bases unmatched to any gene: 7. The TCRbeta library incorporated unique molecular identifiers. One entry per CDR3 protein results from TCRdb running MiXCR on the PCR reads. The sample gives about 540,000 distinct CDR3 sequences, around 19% of which show up once; approximately 3% is in the top ten. Sequences were derived from PBMCs from the stem cell graft donor, sampled from the stem cell graft. The genes are TRBV12-3 or TRBV12-4 and TRBJ2-1, with 8 bases fitting TRBD2. The source is a human donor who donated a stem cell graft to a child with acute lymphoblastic leukemia. The CDR3 sequence: CASISRGGNNEQFF. In DNA form, the CDR3 reads TGTGCCAGCATAAGTCGCGGGGGGAACAATGAGCAGTTCTTC.